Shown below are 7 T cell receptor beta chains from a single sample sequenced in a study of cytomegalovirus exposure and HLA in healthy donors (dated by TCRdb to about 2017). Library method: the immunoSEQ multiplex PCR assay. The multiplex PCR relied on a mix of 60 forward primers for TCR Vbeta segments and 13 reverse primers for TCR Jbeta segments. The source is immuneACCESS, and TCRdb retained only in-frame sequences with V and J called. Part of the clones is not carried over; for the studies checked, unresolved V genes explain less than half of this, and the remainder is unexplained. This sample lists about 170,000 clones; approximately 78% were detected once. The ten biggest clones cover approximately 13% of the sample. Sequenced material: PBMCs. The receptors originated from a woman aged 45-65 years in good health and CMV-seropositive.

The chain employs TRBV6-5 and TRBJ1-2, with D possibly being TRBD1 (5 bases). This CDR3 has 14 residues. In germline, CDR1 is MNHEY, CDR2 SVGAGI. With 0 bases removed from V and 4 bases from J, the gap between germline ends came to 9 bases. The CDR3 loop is CASSYSATGYGYTF. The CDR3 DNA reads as TGTGCCAGCAGTTACTCCGCCACAGGCTATGGCTACACCTTC.

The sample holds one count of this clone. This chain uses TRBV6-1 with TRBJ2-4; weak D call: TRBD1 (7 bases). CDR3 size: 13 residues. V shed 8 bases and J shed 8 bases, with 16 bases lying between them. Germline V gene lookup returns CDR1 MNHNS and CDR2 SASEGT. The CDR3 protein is CASGGTVRDIQYF. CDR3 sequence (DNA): TGTGCCAGCGGGGGGACAGTTAGGGACATTCAGTACTTC.

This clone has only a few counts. The CDR3 here is CASSFRWAEKLFF. The CDR3 nucleotides read TGTGCCAGCAGTTTCCGGTGGGCCGAAAAACTGTTTTTT. The rearrangement joins TRBV6-1 to TRBJ1-4; D ambiguous. Germline loops: CDR1 MNHNS, CDR2 SASEGT. The CDR3 has 13 amino acids. The V end was cut by 5 bases, the J end by 8 bases, with 12 bases between.

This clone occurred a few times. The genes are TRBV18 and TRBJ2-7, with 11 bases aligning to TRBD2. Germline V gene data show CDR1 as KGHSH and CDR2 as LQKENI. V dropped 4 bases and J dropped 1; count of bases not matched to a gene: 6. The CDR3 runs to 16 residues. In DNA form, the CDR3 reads TGTGCCAGCTCACTTACGCGACTAGCGGGGTCCTACGAGCAGTACTTC. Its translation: CASSLTRLAGSYEQYF. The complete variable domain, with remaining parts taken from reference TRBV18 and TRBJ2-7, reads NAGVMQNPRHLVRRRGQEARLRCSPMKGHSHVYWYRQLPEEGLKFMVYLQKENIIDESGMPKERFSAEFPKEGPSILRIQQVVRGDSAAYFCASSLTRLAGSYEQYFGPGTRLTVT.

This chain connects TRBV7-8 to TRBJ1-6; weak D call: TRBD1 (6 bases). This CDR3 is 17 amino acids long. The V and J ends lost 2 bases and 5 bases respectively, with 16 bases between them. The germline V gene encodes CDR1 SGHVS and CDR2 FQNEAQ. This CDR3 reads CASSLKGRGLNNSPLHF. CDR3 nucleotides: TGTGCCAGCAGCTTAAAGGGCAGGGGCTTAAATAATTCACCCCTCCACTTT. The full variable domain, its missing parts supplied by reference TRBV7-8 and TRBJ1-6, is GAGVSQSPRYKVAKRGQDVALRCDPISGHVSLFWYQQALGQGPEFLTYFQNEAQLDKSGLPSDRFFAERPEGSVSTLKIQRTQQEDSAVYLCASSLKGRGLNNSPLHFGNGTRLTVT.

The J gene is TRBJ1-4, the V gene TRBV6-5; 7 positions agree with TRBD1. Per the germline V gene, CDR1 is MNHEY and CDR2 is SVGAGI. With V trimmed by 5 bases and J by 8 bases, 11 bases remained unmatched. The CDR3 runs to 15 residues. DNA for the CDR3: TGTGCCAGCAGTCCCGACAGGGTACTCTACGAAAAACTGTTTTTT. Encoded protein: CASSPDRVLYEKLFF.

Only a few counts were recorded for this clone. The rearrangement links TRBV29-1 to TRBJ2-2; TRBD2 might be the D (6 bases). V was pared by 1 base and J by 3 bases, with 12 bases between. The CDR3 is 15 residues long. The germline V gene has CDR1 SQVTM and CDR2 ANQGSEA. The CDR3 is CSVEAEGLDTGELFF. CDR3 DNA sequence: TGCAGCGTTGAAGCGGAGGGTCTAGACACCGGGGAGCTGTTTTTT.